This T cell receptor (beta chain) was retrieved from a study of T cells in Graves' hyperthyroidism and ophthalmopathy. Whole-study findings and limits: Ophthalmopathy and stable hyperthyroidism were told apart by a 13 V-J model.

Amplification of TCR beta CDR3 regions was performed using RNA transcripts as template. During a first-round RT-PCR of the TCR CDR3, the HTBI primer set was used. TCRdb recomputed calls from the multiplex PCR reads with MiXCR, one row per CDR3 protein. The sample contains about 380,000 distinct CDR3 sequences, 18% of which appear only once. Extraction of PBMCs used roughly 9.6 ml of fresh peripheral blood. This clonotype was detected ten times or more. Its antigen is as yet unknown. The V gene's germline CDR1 is SEHNR and CDR2 FQNEAQ (reference sequence). The CDR3 contains 12 residues. V was clipped by 3 bases and J by 1 base, with 4 bases between them.

Sequencing used blood. The clonotype was recovered from a man aged 18 to 29 with Graves' ophthalmopathy. The chain has TRBV7-9 and TRBJ2-7; unclear D gene. The CDR3 is CASSFISYEQYF. Written as DNA, the CDR3 is TGTGCCAGCAGCTTTATATCCTACGAGCAGTACTTC.